Listed below are T cell receptor beta chains from one sample, sequenced in a study of blood T cell repertoires in COVID-19. Libraries were prepared by immunoSEQ multiplex PCR; TCRdb keeps only in-frame clonotypes and omits some of them. This sample has fewer than 400,000 clones; about 83% occur once, and the top ten carry 2.5% to 3.5%. Specimen: peripheral blood. These receptors originate from a man aged 25 to 40 with active or convalescent COVID-19. Both conserved end residues are part of each CDR3. D genes are given only for firm matches. Clone size appears in some rows only: once, few, many, or a class for an expanded clone.

-,TRBV18,TRBJ2-7,once,CASSPQAEVGEQYF,TGTGCCAGCTCACCACAGGCCGAGGTTGGGGAGCAGTACTTC
TRBD1,TRBV4-1,TRBJ2-7,-,CASSPTPGQGNNEQYF,TGCGCCAGCAGCCCGACTCCGGGACAGGGTAACAACGAGCAGTACTTC
-,TRBV28,TRBJ2-7,-,CASSPGQGVQYF,TGTGCCAGCAGTCCCGGACAAGGGGTGCAGTACTTC
TRBD1,TRBV6-1,TRBJ1-2,-,CASSDGQGLPGGYTF,TGTGCCAGCAGTGATGGACAGGGGCTTCCTGGCGGCTACACCTTC
-,TRBV29-1,TRBJ2-3,-,CSVLRGPDTQYF,TGCAGCGTCCTTCGCGGTCCAGATACGCAGTATTTT
TRBD1,TRBV20-1,TRBJ1-2,-,CSALTGSGYTF,TGCAGTGCTTTGACAGGGAGTGGCTACACCTTC
-,TRBV2,TRBJ2-1,-,CASWRNEQFF,TGTGCCAGCTGGAGGAATGAGCAGTTCTTC
-,TRBV11-1,TRBJ1-5,few,CASSLGDGGNQPQHF,TGTGCCAGCAGCTTGGGCGACGGGGGCAATCAGCCCCAGCATTTT
TRBD2,TRBV4-2,TRBJ2-1,-,CASSLRSGGNYNEQFF,TGTGCCAGCAGCCTACGGTCGGGGGGAAACTACAATGAGCAGTTCTTC
-,TRBV4-3,TRBJ2-2,-,CASSQVLTGSRGTGELFF,TGCGCCAGCAGCCAAGTCCTGACTGGAAGTCGCGGCACCGGGGAGCTGTTTTTT
-,TRBV30,TRBJ1-2,-,CAWSGGGRGYGYTF,TGTGCCTGGAGTGGGGGGGGAAGGGGCTATGGCTACACCTTC
TRBD1,TRBV30,TRBJ1-3,-,CAWSVSGGGNTIYF,TGTGCCTGGAGTGTGTCAGGGGGAGGAAACACCATATATTTT
-,TRBV12-2,TRBJ2-7,-,CASRPRGLRWEQYF,TGTGCAAGTCGCCCGCGGGGACTGCGGTGGGAGCAGTACTTC
-,TRBV2,TRBJ2-1,-,CASDGESREQFF,TGTGCCAGCGACGGAGAGAGTAGGGAGCAGTTCTTC
-,TRBV14,TRBJ2-3,-,CASSLFSGYTDTQYF,TGTGCCAGCAGCCTATTTAGCGGTTACACAGATACGCAGTATTTT
TRBD2,TRBV6-5,TRBJ2-1,-,CASSFSSGGLYNEQFF,TGTGCCAGCAGTTTCTCTAGCGGGGGGCTTTACAATGAGCAGTTCTTC
-,TRBV10-3,TRBJ1-4,few,CAISEAGPGSNEKLFF,TGTGCCATCAGTGAGGCGGGACCGGGAAGTAATGAAAAACTGTTTTTT
TRBD1,TRBV30,TRBJ2-7,-,CAYRQGIGEQYF,TGTGCCTACCGACAGGGGATAGGCGAGCAGTACTTC
TRBD2,TRBV5-1,TRBJ2-3,-,CASSLALVAGVSGDTQYF,TGCGCCAGCAGCTTGGCCCTAGTAGCGGGAGTAAGTGGAGATACGCAGTATTTT
-,TRBV7-9,TRBJ2-7,few,CASSFQGGYEQYF,TGTGCCAGCAGCTTTCAGGGTGGCTACGAGCAGTACTTC
TRBD2,TRBV11-3,TRBJ2-5,-,CASSGAGDDWETQYF,TGTGCCAGCAGCGGGGCGGGAGATGACTGGGAGACCCAGTACTTC
-,TRBV5-5,TRBJ1-6,once,CASSRTVPDSPLHF,TGTGCCAGCAGCAGGACAGTCCCCGATTCACCCCTCCACTTT
TRBD2,TRBV19,TRBJ2-1,once,CASRRLSGLAREQFF,TGTGCCAGTAGACGACTCTCCGGACTAGCCAGGGAGCAGTTCTTC
-,TRBV10-3,TRBJ2-7,-,CAIAGEPGSSYEQYF,TGTGCCATCGCCGGGGAGCCGGGGAGCTCCTACGAGCAGTACTTC
-,TRBV4-1,TRBJ1-1,-,CASSQSETLNTEAFF,TGCGCCAGCAGCCAATCAGAGACTTTGAACACTGAAGCTTTCTTT
-,TRBV28,TRBJ1-1,once,CASSSVLPSTEAFF,TGTGCCAGCTCCTCGGTCCTGCCTAGCACTGAAGCTTTCTTT
TRBD1,TRBV18,TRBJ1-4,-,CASSPGQGGEKLFF,TGTGCCAGCTCACCCGGACAGGGTGGCGAAAAACTGTTTTTT
TRBD2,TRBV28,TRBJ2-1,-,CAIMDGGLAGSEQFF,TGTGCCATCATGGACGGGGGACTAGCGGGTAGTGAGCAGTTCTTC
TRBD2,TRBV7-2,TRBJ2-2,-,CASRHSVAGGDGGELFF,TGTGCCAGCAGACATAGCGTAGCGGGGGGCGACGGCGGGGAGCTGTTTTTT
-,TRBV6-1,TRBJ1-3,-,CASSEAGAVGNTIYF,TGTGCCAGCAGTGAGGCAGGGGCGGTTGGAAACACCATATATTTT
-,TRBV5-1,TRBJ2-6,-,CASSLGLTDSGANVLTF,TGCGCCAGCAGCTTGGGACTCACCGACTCTGGGGCCAACGTCCTGACTTTC
TRBD1,TRBV24-1,TRBJ2-7,-,CATSDHRTGGPSEQYF,TGTGCCACCAGTGACCACCGGACAGGGGGGCCTTCTGAGCAGTACTTC
-,TRBV4-3,TRBJ1-6,-,CASRRASGSPLHF,TGCGCCAGCAGGCGGGCCTCGGGGTCACCCCTCCACTTT
-,TRBV6-5,TRBJ1-1,-,CASKNTRGNTEAFF,TGTGCCAGCAAGAACACCAGGGGTAACACTGAAGCTTTCTTT
TRBD2,TRBV27,TRBJ2-7,-,CASSRDYGGGLYEQYF,TGTGCCAGCAGTCGGGACTACGGCGGGGGTCTCTACGAGCAGTACTTC
-,TRBV6-7,TRBJ1-2,-,CASSYSRAGAGYGYTF,TGTGCCAGCAGTTACTCGAGGGCGGGCGCGGGCTATGGCTACACCTTC
TRBD1,TRBV7-9,TRBJ2-1,-,CASSLVVDRSYNEQFF,TGTGCCAGCAGCTTAGTCGTGGACAGGTCCTACAATGAGCAGTTCTTC
TRBD1,TRBV4-3,TRBJ2-2,-,CASSHFRDRGLGGELFF,TGCGCCAGCAGCCATTTCCGGGACAGGGGGCTGGGCGGGGAGCTGTTTTTT
TRBD1,TRBV4-3,TRBJ1-1,-,CASSQESGQRTEAFF,TGCGCCAGCAGCCAAGAATCGGGACAGAGGACTGAAGCTTTCTTT
-,TRBV9,TRBJ2-7,-,CASSVEWSPYEQYF,TGTGCCAGCAGCGTAGAATGGAGTCCCTACGAGCAGTACTTC